The T cell receptor (beta chain) under discussion was sequenced for a study of blood T cell repertoires in COVID-19. Study context: The study drew acute and convalescent COVID-19 samples from the United States, Italy and Spain. Nucleic acid was either cDNA or gDNA, and it came from T cells, B-cell-depleted T cells, or PBMCs.

With V trimmed by 4 bases and J by 4 bases, 15 bases remained unmatched. Germline V gene sequence: CDR1 ENHRY, CDR2 SYGVKD. CDR3 length: 18 residues. Authors' data handling: Reference gene primers were amplified, and this amplification served to estimate nucleated cell counts. Assay: immunoSEQ multiplex PCR; the TCRdb copy retains only in-frame clones and omits some. Clonal size and the V and J genes are those of that table, whereas D and trimming came from the DNA. This sample carries 45,000 to 65,000 clones, about 90% of them seen once, and the ten largest clones take around 5.5%. The chain joins TRBV10-3 to TRBJ2-1; 8 bases match TRBD2. The receptor's source is an elderly man in a cohort sampled during active COVID-19. The material sequenced was peripheral blood. The CDR3 region has the DNA TGTGCCATCAGTGCTCCTAGGGGGAGCGGGAGTAATTACAATGAGCAGTTCTTC. This sequence encodes CAISAPRGSGSNYNEQFF.